Listed below are T cell receptor beta chains from one sample, sequenced in a study of cytomegalovirus exposure and HLA in healthy donors. TCRdb's table, derived via immunoSEQ multiplex PCR, lists solely in-frame clones and lacks some. Of roughly 180,000 clones in the sample, 84% are singletons; the top ten hold under 5%. What was sequenced was PBMCs. These TCRs come from a girl aged 5-17 years in good health and CMV-seropositive. The CDR3 runs from the conserved cysteine through the conserved F or W.

v_gene: TRBV15; len: 11; j_gene: TRBJ1-2; CDR3aa: CATQSNYGYTF
v_gene: TRBV6-6; len: 14; j_gene: TRBJ2-5; CDR3aa: CASSYAGLGETQYF
v_gene: TRBV7-8; len: 14; j_gene: TRBJ2-7; CDR3aa: CASSLGTVRREQYF
v_gene: TRBV12-5; len: 14; j_gene: TRBJ2-3; CDR3aa: CASGLSQPSDTQYF
v_gene: TRBV6-5; len: 15; j_gene: TRBJ1-1; CDR3aa: CASSYGTGRSDEAFF
v_gene: TRBV27; len: 18; j_gene: TRBJ1-2; CDR3aa: CASSFDPGGQKRVYGYTF
v_gene: TRBV6-1; len: 15; j_gene: TRBJ1-1; CDR3aa: CASSEWQGGGTEAFF
v_gene: TRBV6-1; len: 15; j_gene: TRBJ1-1; CDR3aa: CASSEREISNTEAFF
v_gene: TRBV18; len: 15; j_gene: TRBJ1-1; CDR3aa: CASSHSGSLNTEAFF
v_gene: TRBV9; len: 14; j_gene: TRBJ1-2; CDR3aa: CASSVGQPSYGYTF
v_gene: TRBV9; len: 15; j_gene: TRBJ2-7; CDR3aa: CASSVAAGEGYEQYF
v_gene: TRBV19; len: 14; j_gene: TRBJ1-5; CDR3aa: CASIDRGAGQPQHF
v_gene: TRBV18; len: 16; j_gene: TRBJ1-1; CDR3aa: CASSPGIGIGDTEAFF
v_gene: TRBV30; len: 13; j_gene: TRBJ1-5; CDR3aa: CARSVAGNQPQHF
v_gene: TRBV19; len: 15; j_gene: TRBJ2-1; CDR3aa: CASSIGAGAYNEQFF
v_gene: TRBV11-1; len: 18; j_gene: TRBJ2-3; CDR3aa: CASSSPVTSGGVLDTQYF
v_gene: TRBV27; len: 15; j_gene: TRBJ1-1; CDR3aa: CASSPQGWVNTEAFF
v_gene: TRBV4-1; len: 14; j_gene: TRBJ2-7; CDR3aa: CASSHRDRGREQYF
v_gene: TRBV5-1; len: 16; j_gene: TRBJ1-1; CDR3aa: CASSLFIRDRFPEAFF
v_gene: TRBV5-1; len: 13; j_gene: TRBJ1-1; CDR3aa: CASSFEQNTEAFF
v_gene: TRBV9; len: 14; j_gene: TRBJ1-5; CDR3aa: CASSVSGGNQPQHF
v_gene: TRBV29-1; len: 13; j_gene: TRBJ2-7; CDR3aa: CSVESSGGGEQYF
v_gene: TRBV9; len: 16; j_gene: TRBJ1-3; CDR3aa: CASSPRQGPSGNTIYF
v_gene: TRBV15; len: 13; j_gene: TRBJ2-7; CDR3aa: CATSGGARNEQYF
v_gene: TRBV6-4; len: 15; j_gene: TRBJ1-6; CDR3aa: CASSDSGGANSPLHF
v_gene: TRBV13; len: 13; j_gene: TRBJ1-5; CDR3aa: CASSQDREQPQHF
v_gene: TRBV7-9; len: 15; j_gene: TRBJ1-5; CDR3aa: CASSSGTGANQPQHF
v_gene: TRBV11-2; len: 15; j_gene: TRBJ2-3; CDR3aa: CASSPGLAGVNTQYF
v_gene: TRBV9; len: 15; j_gene: TRBJ1-2; CDR3aa: CASSVQVNSPYGYTF
v_gene: TRBV12-5; len: 18; j_gene: TRBJ2-3; CDR3aa: CASGLVKTGERKTDTQYF
v_gene: TRBV30; len: 13; j_gene: TRBJ2-7; CDR3aa: CAWREGRVNEQYF
v_gene: TRBV11-2; len: 17; j_gene: TRBJ1-2; CDR3aa: CASSLSRDRGGNYGYTF
v_gene: TRBV9; len: 12; j_gene: TRBJ2-7; CDR3aa: CASSVGGYEQYF
v_gene: TRBV2; len: 15; j_gene: TRBJ1-1; CDR3aa: CASAPNRGKDTEAFF
v_gene: TRBV5-1; len: 14; j_gene: TRBJ1-4; CDR3aa: CASSFAVSGEKLFF
v_gene: TRBV25-1; len: 13; j_gene: TRBJ2-7; CDR3aa: CASSEYTGDEQYF
v_gene: TRBV29-1; len: 13; j_gene: TRBJ2-7; CDR3aa: CSVEGSRDYEQYF
v_gene: TRBV5-1; len: 14; j_gene: TRBJ2-7; CDR3aa: CASSTGTSLYEQYF
v_gene: TRBV27; len: 13; j_gene: TRBJ1-2; CDR3aa: CASRKPGGGGYTF
v_gene: TRBV25-1; len: 16; j_gene: TRBJ2-5; CDR3aa: CASSEGRGGPIETQYF
v_gene: TRBV15; len: 17; j_gene: TRBJ1-1; CDR3aa: CATSSRWEGGRNTEAFF
v_gene: TRBV11-2; len: 13; j_gene: TRBJ1-1; CDR3aa: CASIQQGNTEAFF
v_gene: TRBV7-8; len: 15; j_gene: TRBJ1-3; CDR3aa: CASSAGTGSGNTIYF
v_gene: TRBV19; len: 17; j_gene: TRBJ2-6; CDR3aa: CASSIGAANSGANVLTF
v_gene: TRBV5-8; len: 11; j_gene: TRBJ2-7; CDR3aa: CASSPGGEQYF
v_gene: TRBV7-9; len: 13; j_gene: TRBJ1-1; CDR3aa: CASSLETSGEAFF
v_gene: TRBV6-1; len: 14; j_gene: TRBJ1-2; CDR3aa: CASSDLQGNYGYTF
v_gene: TRBV5-6; len: 16; j_gene: TRBJ2-5; CDR3aa: CASSLDRLAGVETQYF
v_gene: TRBV18; len: 15; j_gene: TRBJ1-1; CDR3aa: CASSPDGTVNTEAFF
v_gene: TRBV9; len: 12; j_gene: TRBJ1-2; CDR3aa: CASSGADPGYTF
v_gene: TRBV18; len: 12; j_gene: TRBJ1-2; CDR3aa: CASSPPGHPLTF
v_gene: TRBV4-1; len: 14; j_gene: TRBJ1-1; CDR3aa: CASSPGQLNTEAFF
v_gene: TRBV7-7; len: 14; j_gene: TRBJ2-3; CDR3aa: CASSPQVGGDTQYF
v_gene: TRBV4-1; len: 15; j_gene: TRBJ1-4; CDR3aa: CASSQGAGGEEKLFF
v_gene: TRBV6-5; len: 15; j_gene: TRBJ2-2; CDR3aa: CASSCWTGICGELFF
v_gene: TRBV30; len: 16; j_gene: TRBJ2-2; CDR3aa: CAWSSPLRVMSGELFF